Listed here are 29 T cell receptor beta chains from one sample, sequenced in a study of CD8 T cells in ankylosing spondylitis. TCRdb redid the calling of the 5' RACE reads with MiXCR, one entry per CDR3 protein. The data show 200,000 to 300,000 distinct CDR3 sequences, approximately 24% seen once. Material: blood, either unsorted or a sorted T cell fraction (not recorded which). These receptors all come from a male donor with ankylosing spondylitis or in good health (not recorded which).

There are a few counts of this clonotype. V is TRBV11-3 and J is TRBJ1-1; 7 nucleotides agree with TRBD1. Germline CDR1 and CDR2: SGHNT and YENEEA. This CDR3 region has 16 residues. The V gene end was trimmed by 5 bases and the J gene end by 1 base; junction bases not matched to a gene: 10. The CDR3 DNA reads TGTGCCAGCAGCAAGTCCCGGGACAGACCGAACACTGAAGCTTTCTTT. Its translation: CASSKSRDRPNTEAFF. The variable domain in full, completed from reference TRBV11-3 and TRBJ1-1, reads EAGVVQSPRYKIIEKKQPVAFWCNPISGHNTLYWYLQNLGQGPELLIRYENEEAVDDSQLPKDRFSAERLKGVDSTLKIQPAELGDSAVYLCASSKSRDRPNTEAFFGQGTRLTVV.

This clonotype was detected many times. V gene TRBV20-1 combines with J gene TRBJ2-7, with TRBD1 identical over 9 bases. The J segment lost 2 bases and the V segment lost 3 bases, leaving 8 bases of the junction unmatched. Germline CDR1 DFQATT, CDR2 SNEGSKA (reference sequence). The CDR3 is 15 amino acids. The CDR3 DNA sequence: TGCAGTGCTAGGAGGGCGGGGACAGGGACCTACGAGCAGTACTTC. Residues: CSARRAGTGTYEQYF.

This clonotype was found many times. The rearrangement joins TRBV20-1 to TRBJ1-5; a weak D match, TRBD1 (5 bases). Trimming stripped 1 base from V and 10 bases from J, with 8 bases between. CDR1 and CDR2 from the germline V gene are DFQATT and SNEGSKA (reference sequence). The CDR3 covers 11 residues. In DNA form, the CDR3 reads TGCAGTGCTAGAGGGGGGGGACCCCAGCATTTT. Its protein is CSARGGGPQHF.

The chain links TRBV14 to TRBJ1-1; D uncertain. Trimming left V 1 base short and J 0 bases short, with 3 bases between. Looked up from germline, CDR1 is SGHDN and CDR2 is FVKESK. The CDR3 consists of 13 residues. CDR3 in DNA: TGTGCCAGCAGCCAAGCACTGAACACTGAAGCTTTCTTT. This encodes CASSQALNTEAFF.

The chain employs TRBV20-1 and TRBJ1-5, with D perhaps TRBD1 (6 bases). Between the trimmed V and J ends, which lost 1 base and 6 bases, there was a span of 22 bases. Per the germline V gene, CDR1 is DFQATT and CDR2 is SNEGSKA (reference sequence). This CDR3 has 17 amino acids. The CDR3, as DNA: TGCAGTGCTAGAGGTGTTTCGGCAGGGGCCTTTGGTCAGCCCCAGCATTTT. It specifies CSARGVSAGAFGQPQHF.

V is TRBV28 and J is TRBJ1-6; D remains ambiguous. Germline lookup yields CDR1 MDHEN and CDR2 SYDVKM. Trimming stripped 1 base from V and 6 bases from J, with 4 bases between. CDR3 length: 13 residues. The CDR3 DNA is TGTGCCAGCAGTTTATCACGTAATTCACCCCTCCACTTT. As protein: CASSLSRNSPLHF.

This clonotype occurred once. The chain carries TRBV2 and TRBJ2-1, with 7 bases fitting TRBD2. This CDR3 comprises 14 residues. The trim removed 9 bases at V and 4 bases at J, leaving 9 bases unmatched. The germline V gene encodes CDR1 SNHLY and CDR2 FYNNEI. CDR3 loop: CARTIAGVYNEQFF. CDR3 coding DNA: TGTGCCAGAACCATAGCGGGTGTGTACAATGAGCAGTTCTTC.

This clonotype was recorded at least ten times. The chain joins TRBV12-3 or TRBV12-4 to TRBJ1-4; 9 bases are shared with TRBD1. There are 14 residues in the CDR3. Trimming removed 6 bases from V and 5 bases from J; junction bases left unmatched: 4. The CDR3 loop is CASRRTGENEKLFF. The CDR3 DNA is TGTGCCAGCAGGCGGACAGGGGAAAATGAAAAACTGTTTTTT.

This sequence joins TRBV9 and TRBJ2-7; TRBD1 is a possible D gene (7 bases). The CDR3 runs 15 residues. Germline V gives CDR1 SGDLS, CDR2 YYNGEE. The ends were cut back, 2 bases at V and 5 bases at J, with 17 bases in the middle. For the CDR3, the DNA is TGTGCCAGCAGCGTGGCCCAGGGGGGTAGCGACGAGCAGTACTTC. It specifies CASSVAQGGSDEQYF.

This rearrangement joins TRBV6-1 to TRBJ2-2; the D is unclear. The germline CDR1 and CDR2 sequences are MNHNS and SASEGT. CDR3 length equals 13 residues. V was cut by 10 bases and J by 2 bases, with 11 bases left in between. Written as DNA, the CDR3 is TGTGCCATCCGGACCGAAAACACCGGGGAGCTGTTTTTT. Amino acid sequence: CAIRTENTGELFF.

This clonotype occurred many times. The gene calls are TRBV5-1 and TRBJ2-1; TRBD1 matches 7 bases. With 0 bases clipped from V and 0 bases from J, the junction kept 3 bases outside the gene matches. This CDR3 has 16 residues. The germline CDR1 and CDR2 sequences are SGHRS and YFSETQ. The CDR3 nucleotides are TGCGCCAGCAGCTTGGCTACAGGGGACTCCTACAATGAGCAGTTCTTC. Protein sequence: CASSLATGDSYNEQFF.

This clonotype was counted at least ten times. CDR3 sequence reads: CASSLAGTQETQYF. As DNA, the CDR3 is TGTGCCAGCAGCTTGGCAGGGACCCAAGAGACCCAGTACTTC. The chain combines TRBV5-5 with TRBJ2-5, with D perhaps assigned TRBD1 or TRBD2 (5 bases each). V was cut by 0 bases and J by 1 base, with 7 bases left in between. This CDR3 has 14 residues. Germline CDR1 SGHKS, CDR2 YYEKEE (reference sequence).

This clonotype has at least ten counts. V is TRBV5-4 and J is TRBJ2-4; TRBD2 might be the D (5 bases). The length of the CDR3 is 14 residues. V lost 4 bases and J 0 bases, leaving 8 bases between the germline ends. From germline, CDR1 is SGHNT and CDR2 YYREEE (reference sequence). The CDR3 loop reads CASSEGLAKNIQYF. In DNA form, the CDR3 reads TGTGCCAGCAGCGAGGGCTTAGCCAAAAACATTCAGTACTTC. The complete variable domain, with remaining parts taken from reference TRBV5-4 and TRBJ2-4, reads ETGVTQSPTHLIKTRGQQVTLRCSSQSGHNTVSWYQQALGQGPQFIFQYYREEENGRGNFPPRFSGLQFPNYSSELNVNALELDDSALYLCASSEGLAKNIQYFGAGTRLSVL.

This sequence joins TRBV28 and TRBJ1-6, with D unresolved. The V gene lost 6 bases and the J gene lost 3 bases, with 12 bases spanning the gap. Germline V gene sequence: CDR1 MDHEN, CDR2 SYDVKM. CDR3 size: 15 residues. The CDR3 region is CASRRSASYNSPLHF. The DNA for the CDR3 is TGTGCCAGCAGGCGCTCCGCGAGCTATAATTCACCCCTCCACTTT.

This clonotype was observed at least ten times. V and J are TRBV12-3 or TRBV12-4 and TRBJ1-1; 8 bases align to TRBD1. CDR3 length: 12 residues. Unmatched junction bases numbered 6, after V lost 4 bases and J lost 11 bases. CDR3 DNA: TGTGCCAGCAGTTCTGCCAGGACAGGGGCTTTCTTT. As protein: CASSSARTGAFF.

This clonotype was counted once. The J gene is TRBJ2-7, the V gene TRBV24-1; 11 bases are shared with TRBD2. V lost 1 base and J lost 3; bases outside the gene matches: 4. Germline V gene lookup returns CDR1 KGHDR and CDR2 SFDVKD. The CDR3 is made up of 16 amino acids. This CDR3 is CATSDFGTSGVYEQYF. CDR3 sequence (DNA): TGTGCCACCAGTGATTTCGGGACTAGCGGAGTCTACGAGCAGTACTTC.

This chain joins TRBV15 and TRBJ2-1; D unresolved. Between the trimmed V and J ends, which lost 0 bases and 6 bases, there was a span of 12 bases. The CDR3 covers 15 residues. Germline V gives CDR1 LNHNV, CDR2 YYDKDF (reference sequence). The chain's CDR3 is CATSRDRGPSNEQFF. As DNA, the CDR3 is TGTGCCACCAGCAGAGATCGTGGACCTTCCAATGAGCAGTTCTTC.

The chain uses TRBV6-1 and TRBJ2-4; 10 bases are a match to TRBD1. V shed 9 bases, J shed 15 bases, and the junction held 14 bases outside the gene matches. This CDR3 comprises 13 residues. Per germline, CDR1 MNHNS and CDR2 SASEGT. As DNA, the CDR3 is TGTGCCAGTATGCCGACCGGGACAGGGGATAGGTACTTC. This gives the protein CASMPTGTGDRYF.

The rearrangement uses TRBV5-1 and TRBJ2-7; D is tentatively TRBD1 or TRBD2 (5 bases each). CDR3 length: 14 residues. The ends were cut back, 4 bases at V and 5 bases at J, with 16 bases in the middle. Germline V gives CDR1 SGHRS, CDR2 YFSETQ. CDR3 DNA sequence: TGCGCCAGCAGCCTCGGGACGGGTCACGACGAGCAGTACTTC. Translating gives CASSLGTGHDEQYF.

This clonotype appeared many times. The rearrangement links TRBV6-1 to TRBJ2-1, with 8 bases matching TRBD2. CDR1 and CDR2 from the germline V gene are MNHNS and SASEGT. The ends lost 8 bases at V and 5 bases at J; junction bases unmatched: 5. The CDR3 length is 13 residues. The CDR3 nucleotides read TGTGCCAGCTTAGCGGGGTCCGACAATGAGCAGTTCTTC. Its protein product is CASLAGSDNEQFF.

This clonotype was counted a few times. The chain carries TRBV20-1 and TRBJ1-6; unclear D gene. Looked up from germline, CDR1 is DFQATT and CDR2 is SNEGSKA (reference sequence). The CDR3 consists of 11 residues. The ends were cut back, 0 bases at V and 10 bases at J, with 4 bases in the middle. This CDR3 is CSAREGSPLHF. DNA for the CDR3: TGCAGTGCTAGAGAGGGGTCACCCCTCCACTTT.

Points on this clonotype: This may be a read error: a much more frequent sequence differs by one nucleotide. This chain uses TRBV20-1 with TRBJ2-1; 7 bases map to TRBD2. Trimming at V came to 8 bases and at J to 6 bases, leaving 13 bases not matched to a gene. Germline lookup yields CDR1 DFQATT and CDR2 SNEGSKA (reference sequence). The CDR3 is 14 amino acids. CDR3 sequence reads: CSTLLGDYFNEQFF. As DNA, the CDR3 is TGCAGTACCTTGTTAGGGGACTACTTCAATGAGCAGTTCTTC.

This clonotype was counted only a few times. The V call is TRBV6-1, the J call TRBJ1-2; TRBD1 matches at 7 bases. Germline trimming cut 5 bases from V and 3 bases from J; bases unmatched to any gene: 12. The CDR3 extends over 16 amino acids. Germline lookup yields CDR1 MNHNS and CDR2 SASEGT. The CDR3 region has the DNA TGTGCCAGCAGTCGATTACTCCGGGACAGATACTATGGCTACACCTTC. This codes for CASSRLLRDRYYGYTF.

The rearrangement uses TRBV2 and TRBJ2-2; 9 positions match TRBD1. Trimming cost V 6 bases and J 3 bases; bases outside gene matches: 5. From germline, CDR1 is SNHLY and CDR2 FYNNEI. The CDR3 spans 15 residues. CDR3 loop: CASRAGTGYTGELFF. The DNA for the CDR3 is TGTGCCAGCAGAGCCGGGACAGGGTACACCGGGGAGCTGTTTTTT. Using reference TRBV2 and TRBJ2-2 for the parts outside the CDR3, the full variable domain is EPEVTQTPSHQVTQMGQEVILRCVPISNHLYFYWYRQILGQKVEFLVSFYNNEISEKSEIFDDQFSVERPDGSNFTLKIRSTKLEDSAMYFCASRAGTGYTGELFFGEGSRLTVL.

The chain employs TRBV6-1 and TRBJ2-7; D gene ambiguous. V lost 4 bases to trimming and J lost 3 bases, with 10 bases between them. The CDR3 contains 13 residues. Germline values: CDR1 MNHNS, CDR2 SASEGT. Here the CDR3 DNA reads TGTGCCAGCAGTGTAACAGAAAACTACGAGCAGTACTTC. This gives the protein CASSVTENYEQYF.

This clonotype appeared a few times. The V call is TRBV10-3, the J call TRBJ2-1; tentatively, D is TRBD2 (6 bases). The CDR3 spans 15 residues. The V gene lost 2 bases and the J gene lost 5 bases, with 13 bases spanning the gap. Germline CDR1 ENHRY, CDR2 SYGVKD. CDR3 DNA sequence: TGTGCCATCAGTGAGGGTCGGGACTCTCACAATGAGCAGTTCTTC. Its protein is CAISEGRDSHNEQFF.

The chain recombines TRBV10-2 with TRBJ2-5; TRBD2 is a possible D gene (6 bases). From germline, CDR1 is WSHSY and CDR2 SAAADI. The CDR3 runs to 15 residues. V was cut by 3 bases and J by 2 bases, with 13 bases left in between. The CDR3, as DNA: TGCGCCAGCAGTGACCCCGGACTACTACAAGAGACCCAGTACTTC. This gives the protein CASSDPGLLQETQYF.

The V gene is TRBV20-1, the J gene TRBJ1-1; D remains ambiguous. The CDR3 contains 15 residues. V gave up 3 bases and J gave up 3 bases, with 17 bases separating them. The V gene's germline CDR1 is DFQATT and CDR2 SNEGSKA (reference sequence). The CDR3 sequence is CSARNKRRGDTEAFF. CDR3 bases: TGCAGTGCTAGGAATAAACGGCGCGGGGACACTGAAGCTTTCTTT.

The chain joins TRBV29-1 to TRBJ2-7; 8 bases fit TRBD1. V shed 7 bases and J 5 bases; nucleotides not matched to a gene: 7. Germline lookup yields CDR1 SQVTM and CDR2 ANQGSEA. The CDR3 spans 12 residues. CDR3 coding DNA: TGCAGCGCCGGACAGGGCTTCAACGAGCAGTACTTC. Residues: CSAGQGFNEQYF.